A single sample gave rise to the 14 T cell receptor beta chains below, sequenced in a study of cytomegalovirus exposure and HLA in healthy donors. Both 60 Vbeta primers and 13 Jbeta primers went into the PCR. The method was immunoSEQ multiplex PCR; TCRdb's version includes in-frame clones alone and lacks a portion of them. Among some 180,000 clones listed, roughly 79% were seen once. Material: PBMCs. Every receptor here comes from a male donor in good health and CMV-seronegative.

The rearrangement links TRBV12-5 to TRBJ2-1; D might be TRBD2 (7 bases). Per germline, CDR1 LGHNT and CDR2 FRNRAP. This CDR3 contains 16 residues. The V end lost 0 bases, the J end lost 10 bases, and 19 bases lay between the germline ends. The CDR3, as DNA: TGTGCTAGTGGTTTGGTAACTAGCTCGGGGGGCACAGAGCAGTTCTTC. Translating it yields CASGLVTSSGGTEQFF.

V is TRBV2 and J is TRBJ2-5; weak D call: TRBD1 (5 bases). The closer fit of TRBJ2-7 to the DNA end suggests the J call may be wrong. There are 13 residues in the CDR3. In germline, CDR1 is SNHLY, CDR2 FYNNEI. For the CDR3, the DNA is TGTGCCAGCGTCCCCACGACAGCCTACGAGCAGTACTTC. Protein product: CASVPTTAYEQYF.

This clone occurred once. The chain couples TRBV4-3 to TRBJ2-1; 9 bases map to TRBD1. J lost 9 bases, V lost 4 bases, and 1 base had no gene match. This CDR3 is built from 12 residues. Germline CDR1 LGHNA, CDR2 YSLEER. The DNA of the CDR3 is TGCGCCAGCAGCCTACAGGGGGCTGAGCAGTTCTTC. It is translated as CASSLQGAEQFF.

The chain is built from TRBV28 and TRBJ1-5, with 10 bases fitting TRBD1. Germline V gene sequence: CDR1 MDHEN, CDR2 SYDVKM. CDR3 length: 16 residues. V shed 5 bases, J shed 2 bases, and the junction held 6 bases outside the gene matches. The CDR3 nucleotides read TGTGCCAGCAGTCCCGGGACAGGGGTCCGCAATCAGCCCCAGCATTTT. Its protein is CASSPGTGVRNQPQHF. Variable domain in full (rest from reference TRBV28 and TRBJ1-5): DVKVTQSSRYLVKRTGEKVFLECVQDMDHENMFWYRQDPGLGLRLIYFSYDVKMKEKGDIPEGYSVSREKKERFSLILESASTNQTSMYLCASSPGTGVRNQPQHFGDGTRLSIL.

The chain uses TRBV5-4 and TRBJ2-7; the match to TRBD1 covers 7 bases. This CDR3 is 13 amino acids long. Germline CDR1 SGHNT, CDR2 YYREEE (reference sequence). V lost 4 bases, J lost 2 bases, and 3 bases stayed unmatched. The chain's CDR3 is CASSPGTAYEQYF. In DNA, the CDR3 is TGTGCCAGCAGCCCCGGGACAGCCTACGAGCAGTACTTC.

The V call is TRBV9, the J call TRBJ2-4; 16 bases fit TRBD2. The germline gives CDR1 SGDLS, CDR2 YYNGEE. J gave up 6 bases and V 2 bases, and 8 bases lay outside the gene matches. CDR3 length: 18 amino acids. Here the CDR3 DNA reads TGTGCCAGCAGCGTCGACTCGGGACTAGCGGGGGGGCTAAACATTCAGTACTTC. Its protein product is CASSVDSGLAGGLNIQYF.

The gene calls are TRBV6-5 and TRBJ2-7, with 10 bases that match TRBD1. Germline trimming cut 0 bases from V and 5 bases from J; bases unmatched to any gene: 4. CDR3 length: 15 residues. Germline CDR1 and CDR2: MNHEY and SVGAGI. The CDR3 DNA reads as TGTGCCAGCAGTTACTCGGGACAGGGGATAAACGAGCAGTACTTC. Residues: CASSYSGQGINEQYF.

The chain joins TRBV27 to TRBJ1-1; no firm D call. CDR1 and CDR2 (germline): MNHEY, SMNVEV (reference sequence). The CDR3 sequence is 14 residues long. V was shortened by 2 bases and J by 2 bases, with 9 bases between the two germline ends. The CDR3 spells CASSLIAGNTEAFF. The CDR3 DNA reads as TGTGCCAGCAGTTTAATTGCAGGTAACACTGAAGCTTTCTTT.

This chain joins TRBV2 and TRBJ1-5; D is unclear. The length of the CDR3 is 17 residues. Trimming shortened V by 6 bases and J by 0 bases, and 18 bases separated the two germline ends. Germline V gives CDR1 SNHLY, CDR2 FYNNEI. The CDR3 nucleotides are TGTGCCAGCAGGGATAGCCCCGTCGTGGGTAGCAATCAGCCCCAGCATTTT. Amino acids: CASRDSPVVGSNQPQHF.

Written as DNA, the CDR3 is TGCAGCGTTCGAAAGCGGAACACAGATACGCAGTATTTT. It encodes CSVRKRNTDTQYF. The genes are TRBV29-1 and TRBJ2-3, with D possibly TRBD2 on 5 matching bases. V dropped 5 bases and J dropped 2 bases, with 11 bases sitting between them. CDR1 is SQVTM, CDR2 ANQGSEA, per germline. This CDR3 comprises 13 residues.

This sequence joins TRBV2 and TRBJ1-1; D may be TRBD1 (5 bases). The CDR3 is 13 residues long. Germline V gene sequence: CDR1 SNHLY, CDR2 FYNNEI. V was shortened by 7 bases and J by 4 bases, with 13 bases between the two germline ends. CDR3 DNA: TGTGCCAGCAAGGGGCAGGGTGGCACTGAAGCTTTCTTT. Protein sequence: CASKGQGGTEAFF.

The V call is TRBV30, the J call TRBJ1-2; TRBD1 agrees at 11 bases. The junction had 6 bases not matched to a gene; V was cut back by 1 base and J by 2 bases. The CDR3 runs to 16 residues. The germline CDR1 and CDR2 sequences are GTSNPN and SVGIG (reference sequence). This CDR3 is CAWSEGGTGGNYGYTF. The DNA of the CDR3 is TGTGCCTGGAGTGAGGGTGGGACAGGGGGAAACTATGGCTACACCTTC.

The CDR3 here is CASSYIGQGAPGYTF. CDR3 nucleotides: TGTGCCAGCAGTTATATAGGACAGGGGGCGCCCGGCTACACCTTC. The chain is built from TRBV6-5 and TRBJ1-2, with TRBD1 matching over 11 bases. Germline CDR1 MNHEY, CDR2 SVGAGI. This CDR3 is 15 amino acids long. V lost 3 bases and J lost 8; bases outside the gene matches: 8.

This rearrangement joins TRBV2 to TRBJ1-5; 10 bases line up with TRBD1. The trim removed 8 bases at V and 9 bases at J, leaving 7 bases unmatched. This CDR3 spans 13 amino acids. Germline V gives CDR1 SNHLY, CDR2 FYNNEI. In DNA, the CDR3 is TGTGCCAGCCGGGACAGGGGCGATCGGCCCCAGCATTTT. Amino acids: CASRDRGDRPQHF.